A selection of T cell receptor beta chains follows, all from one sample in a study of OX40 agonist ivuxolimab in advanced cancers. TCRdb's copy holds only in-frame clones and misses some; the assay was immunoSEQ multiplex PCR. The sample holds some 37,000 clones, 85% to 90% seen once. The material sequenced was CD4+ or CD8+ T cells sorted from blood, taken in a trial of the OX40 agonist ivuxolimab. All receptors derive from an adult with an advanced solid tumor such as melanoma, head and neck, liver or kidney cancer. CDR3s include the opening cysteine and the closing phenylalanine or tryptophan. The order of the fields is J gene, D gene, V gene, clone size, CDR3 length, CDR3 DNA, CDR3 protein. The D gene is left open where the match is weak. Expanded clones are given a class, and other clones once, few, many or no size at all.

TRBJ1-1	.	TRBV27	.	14	TGTGCCAGCAGTTTATCAGGGGTAGGCACTGAAGCTTTCTTT	CASSLSGVGTEAFF
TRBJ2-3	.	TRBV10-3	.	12	TGTGCCATCAGGGACAACACAGATACGCAGTATTTT	CAIRDNTDTQYF
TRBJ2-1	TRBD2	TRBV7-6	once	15	TGTGCCAGCAGCTTAGGTGCTAGCGGCTACAATGAGCAGTTCTTC	CASSLGASGYNEQFF
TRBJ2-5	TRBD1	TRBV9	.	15	TGTGCCAGCAGCGTAGATGACAGGGGAGGTGAGACCCAGTACTTC	CASSVDDRGGETQYF
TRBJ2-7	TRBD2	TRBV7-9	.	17	TGTGCCAGCAGCTTACACCGCGCCGGGGACTACCCTTACGAGCAGTACTTC	CASSLHRAGDYPYEQYF
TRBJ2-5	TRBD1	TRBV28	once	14	TGTGCCAGCAGTGGGACAGGGGGAAGTGAGACCCAGTACTTC	CASSGTGGSETQYF
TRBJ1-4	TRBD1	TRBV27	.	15	TGTGCCAGCAGTCCCGCGGGACAGAGGAATGAAAAACTGTTTTTT	CASSPAGQRNEKLFF
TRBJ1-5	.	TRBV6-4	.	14	TGTGCCAGCAGTGACTCTCACACCAATCAGCCCCAGCATTTT	CASSDSHTNQPQHF
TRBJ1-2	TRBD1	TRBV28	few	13	TGTGCCAGCTCCGGGACAGTAAGCTATGGCTACACCTTC	CASSGTVSYGYTF
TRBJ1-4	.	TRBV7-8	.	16	TGTGCCAGCAGCTTGGATGGACCATTAACTAATGAAAAACTGTTTTTT	CASSLDGPLTNEKLFF
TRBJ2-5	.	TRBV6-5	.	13	TGTGCCAGCAGGGGTAGGGGTTGGGAGACCCAGTACTTC	CASRGRGWETQYF
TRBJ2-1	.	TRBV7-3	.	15	TGTGCCAGCAGCTTAACGGGGCGGGCGGACAATGAGCAGTTCTTC	CASSLTGRADNEQFF
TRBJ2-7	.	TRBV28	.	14	TGTGCCAGCAGTTTACGGTCCGGGGTGGGGGAGCAGTACTTC	CASSLRSGVGEQYF
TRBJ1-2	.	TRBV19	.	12	TGTGCCAGTAGTAGTTTTGACTATGGCTACACCTTC	CASSSFDYGYTF
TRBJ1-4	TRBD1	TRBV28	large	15	TGTGCCAGCAGTTCTAGGGACAGACAGAATGAAAAACTGTTTTTT	CASSSRDRQNEKLFF
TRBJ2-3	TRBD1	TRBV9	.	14	TGTGCCAGCAGCGTTTACAGGGGCCCAGATACGCAGTATTTT	CASSVYRGPDTQYF
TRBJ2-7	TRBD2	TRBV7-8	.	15	TGTGCCAGCAGCTTAATCCCTAGCGGATCCTACGAGCAGTACTTC	CASSLIPSGSYEQYF
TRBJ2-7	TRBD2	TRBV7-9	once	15	TGTGCCAGCAGCATGATTAGCGGGCTCTCCTACGAGCAGTACTTC	CASSMISGLSYEQYF
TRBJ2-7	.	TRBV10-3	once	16	TGTGCCATCAGTGAGTCCCGGGGAGGTTATAGTGACGAGCAGTACTTC	CAISESRGGYSDEQYF
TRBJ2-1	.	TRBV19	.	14	TGTGCCAGTAGTATAGGGGGAGGATACAATGAGCAGTTCTTC	CASSIGGGYNEQFF
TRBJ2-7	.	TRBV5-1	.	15	TGCGCCAGCAGTCCGGACTCTTACTCAGCCTACGAGCAGTACTTC	CASSPDSYSAYEQYF
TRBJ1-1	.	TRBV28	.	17	TGTGCCAGCAGTTTTGGTTTCGCGAGACCCGGGGGGACTGAAGCTTTCTTT	CASSFGFARPGGTEAFF
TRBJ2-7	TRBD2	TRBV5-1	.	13	TGCGCCAGCAGCTTGGGGGGAGGGCAGGAGCAGTACTTC	CASSLGGGQEQYF
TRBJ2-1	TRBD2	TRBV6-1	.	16	TGTGCCAGCAGTGACTGGACTAGCGGGTCCTACAATGAGCAGTTCTTC	CASSDWTSGSYNEQFF
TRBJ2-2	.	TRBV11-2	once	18	TGTGCCAGCAGCTTAGATACTCTGGGGACCAGTATGGGCGGGGAGCTGTTTTTT	CASSLDTLGTSMGGELFF
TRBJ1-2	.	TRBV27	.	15	TGTGCCAGCAGACCAGTTGTGATCCTAAACTATGGCTACACCTTC	CASRPVVILNYGYTF
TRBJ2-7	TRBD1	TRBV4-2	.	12	TGTGGGAACAGGGGACAGTCCTACGAGCAGTACTTC	CGNRGQSYEQYF
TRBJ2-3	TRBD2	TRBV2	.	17	TGTGCCAGCAGTGATCTACTAGCGGGAGTTGGCACAGATACGCAGTATTTT	CASSDLLAGVGTDTQYF
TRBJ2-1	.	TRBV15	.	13	TGTGCCACCAGCAGAGACTTCGGCAATGAGCAGTTCTTC	CATSRDFGNEQFF
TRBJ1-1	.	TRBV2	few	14	TGTGCCAGCACCGAAGGGGGGGTGATCACTGAAGCTTTCTTT	CASTEGGVITEAFF
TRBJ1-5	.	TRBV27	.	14	TGTGCCAGCAGTTTATTGTCGGGGCTTTGGCCCCAGCATTTT	CASSLLSGLWPQHF
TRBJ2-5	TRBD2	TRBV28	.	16	TGTGCCAGCAGTCCCGGACTAGCGGGAGTTAATTGGACCCAGTACTTC	CASSPGLAGVNWTQYF
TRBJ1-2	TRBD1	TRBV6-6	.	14	TGTGCCAGCAGTTCACAGGGGGGGGCCTATGGCTACACCTTC	CASSSQGGAYGYTF
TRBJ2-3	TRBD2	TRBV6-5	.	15	TGTGCCAGCAGCGACCCTAGCGGAAGCACAGATACGCAGTATTTT	CASSDPSGSTDTQYF
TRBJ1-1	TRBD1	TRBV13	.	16	TGTGCCAGCAGCCCCACTCGGGACAGGGGGAACACTGAAGCTTTCTTT	CASSPTRDRGNTEAFF
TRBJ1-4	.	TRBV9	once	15	TGTGCCAGCAGCGGGGAGGGTCTGATAGGGGAAGAACTGTTTTTT	CASSGEGLIGEELFF
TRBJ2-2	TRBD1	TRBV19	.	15	TGTGCCAGTAGTACGACAGGGGAAGAATCCGGGGAGCTGTTTTTT	CASSTTGEESGELFF